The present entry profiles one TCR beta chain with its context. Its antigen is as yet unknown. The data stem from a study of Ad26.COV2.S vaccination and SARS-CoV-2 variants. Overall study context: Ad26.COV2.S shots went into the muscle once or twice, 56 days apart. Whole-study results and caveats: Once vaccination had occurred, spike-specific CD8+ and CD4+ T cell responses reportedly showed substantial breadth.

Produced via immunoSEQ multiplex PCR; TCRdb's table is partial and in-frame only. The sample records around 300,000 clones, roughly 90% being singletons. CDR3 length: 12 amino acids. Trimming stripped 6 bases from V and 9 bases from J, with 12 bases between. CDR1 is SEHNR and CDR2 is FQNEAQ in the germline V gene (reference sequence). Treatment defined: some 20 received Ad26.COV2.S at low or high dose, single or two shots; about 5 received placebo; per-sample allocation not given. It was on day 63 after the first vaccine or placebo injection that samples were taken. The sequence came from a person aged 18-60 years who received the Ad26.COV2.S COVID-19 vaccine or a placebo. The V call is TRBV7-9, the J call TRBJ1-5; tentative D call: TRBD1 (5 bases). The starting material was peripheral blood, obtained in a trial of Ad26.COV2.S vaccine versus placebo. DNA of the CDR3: TGTGCCAGCAGTTCCGAGGGGCGGCCCCAGCATTTT. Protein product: CASSSEGRPQHF.